This T cell receptor (beta chain) was found in a study of response to subunit inactivated influenza vaccine. Study-level results: With each seasonal influenza vaccination, the authors suggested, few new T cells are recruited.

CDR1 is LNHNV and CDR2 is YYDKDF in the germline V gene (reference sequence). J gave up 2 bases and V 1 base, and 8 bases lay outside the gene matches. The CDR3 runs to 16 residues. MiXCR was run by TCRdb on the RT-PCR reads, yielding one entry per CDR3 protein. The sample records hundreds of thousands of distinct CDR3 sequences, around 15% being singletons. As to this clonotype: Its specificity is not known.

This chain connects TRBV15 to TRBJ2-7; 7 bases are shared with TRBD2. The sample in question was PBMCs from blood, obtained 14 to 15 days before vaccination. The TCR was taken from a man over 45 who received an inactivated influenza vaccine. Written as DNA, the CDR3 is TGTGCCACCAGCAGAGTTTCGGGAGGTGTTGCCTACGAGCAGTACTTC. Its translation is CATSRVSGGVAYEQYF.